This T cell receptor beta chain was retrieved from a study of regulatory T cells in long-lasting Graves disease. Researchers made TCR beta libraries by using iRepertoire HTBI primers and running Arm-PCR on CDR3 regions. Authors' processing steps: Spanning all samples, the identified segments comprised 60 to 70 TRBV and fewer than 15 TRBJ. Using its own MiXCR run on the multiplex PCR reads, TCRdb lists one record per CDR3 protein. TCRdb's processing, not the study's, gives the V and J calls here. The data contain 360,000 or so distinct CDR3 sequences, 15% to 20% of them seen just once; the ten biggest clones take up around 27%. Documented time point: newly diagnosed GD, antithyroid drugs for less than 3 months. PBMC RNA was the source of the TCR library. V was cut by 5 bases and J by 1 base, with 8 bases left in between. This CDR3 comprises 14 residues. Germline V CDR1 and CDR2: SEHNR, FQNEAQ (reference sequence).

A note on this clonotype: A much larger clone lies a single base off, so this may be a read error.

These same data were also listed under a study on T cells in Graves' hyperthyroidism and ophthalmopathy. From that report: Carried out on the TCR CDR3, a first-round RT-PCR used the HTBI primer set. Most clonotypes expanded in the thyroid (above 0.001) were also present in blood. Ophthalmopathy was predicted by the model a median of about 6.5 months ahead of onset.

The gene calls are TRBV7-9 and TRBJ2-2; D ambiguous. The origin of this receptor is a man aged 35-49 years with Graves disease. The sequences come from peripheral blood mononuclear cells (PBMCs), collected at new diagnosis, from a patient treated with antithyroid drugs. CDR3 in DNA: TGTGCCAGCAGCCCCCCCAGGAACACCGGGGAGCTGTTTTTT. This sequence encodes CASSPPRNTGELFF.